This T cell receptor beta chain was observed in a study of T cell responses to AZD1222 COVID-19 vaccine. General study results and limits: Only six people who got AZD1222 tested seropositive at baseline.

CDR1 and CDR2 from the germline V gene are SEHNR and FQNEAQ (reference sequence). The CDR3 consists of 11 residues. Between the trimmed V and J ends, which lost 7 bases and 3 bases, there was a span of 7 bases. Repertoires were generated with immunoSEQ multiplex PCR, while TCRdb's copy carries only in-frame clones and drops some. The data contain more than 95,000 clones, approximately 88% of them seen just once; the ten biggest clones take up 20% to 25%. About this clone: Its specificity is unknown.

Here the sequenced sample was peripheral blood, taken on day 0 of AZD1222 vaccination. The TCR sequence derives from an adult in good health. V gene TRBV7-9 combines with J gene TRBJ2-7, with D uncertain. CDR3 in amino acids: CASTPGYEQYF. The CDR3 DNA sequence: TGTGCCAGCACTCCCGGCTACGAGCAGTACTTC. Full variable domain (rest looked up from reference TRBV7-9 and TRBJ2-7): DTGVSQNPRHKITKRGQNVTFRCDPISEHNRLYWYRQTLGQGPEFLTYFQNEAQLEKSRLLSDRFSAERPKGSFSTLEIQRTEQGDSAMYLCASTPGYEQYFGPGTRLTVT.